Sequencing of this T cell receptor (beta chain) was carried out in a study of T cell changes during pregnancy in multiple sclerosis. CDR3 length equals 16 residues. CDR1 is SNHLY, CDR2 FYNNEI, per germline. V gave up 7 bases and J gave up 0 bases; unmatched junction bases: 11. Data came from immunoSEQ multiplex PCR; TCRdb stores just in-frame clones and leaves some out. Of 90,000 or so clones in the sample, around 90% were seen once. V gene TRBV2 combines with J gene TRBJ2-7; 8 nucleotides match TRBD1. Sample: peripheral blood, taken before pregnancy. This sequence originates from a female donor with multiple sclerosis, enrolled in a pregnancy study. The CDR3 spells CASTDGTGGNSYEQYF. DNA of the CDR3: TGTGCCAGCACCGACGGAACAGGGGGAAACTCCTACGAGCAGTACTTC.